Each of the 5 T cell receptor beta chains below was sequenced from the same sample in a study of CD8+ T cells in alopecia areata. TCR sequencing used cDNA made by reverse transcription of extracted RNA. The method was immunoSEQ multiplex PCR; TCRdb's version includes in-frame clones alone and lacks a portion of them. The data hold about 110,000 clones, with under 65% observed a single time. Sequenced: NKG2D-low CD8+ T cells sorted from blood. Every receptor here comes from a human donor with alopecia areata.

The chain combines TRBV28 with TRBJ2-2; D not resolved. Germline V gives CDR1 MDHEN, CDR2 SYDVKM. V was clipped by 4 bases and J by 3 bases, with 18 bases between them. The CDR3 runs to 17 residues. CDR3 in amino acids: CASSYPPGPNYTGELFF. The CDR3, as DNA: TGTGCCAGCAGTTACCCTCCCGGACCTAACTACACCGGGGAGCTGTTTTTT. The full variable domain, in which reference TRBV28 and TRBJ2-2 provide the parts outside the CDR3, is DVKVTQSSRYLVKRTGEKVFLECVQDMDHENMFWYRQDPGLGLRLIYFSYDVKMKEKGDIPEGYSVSREKKERFSLILESASTNQTSMYLCASSYPPGPNYTGELFFGEGSRLTVL.

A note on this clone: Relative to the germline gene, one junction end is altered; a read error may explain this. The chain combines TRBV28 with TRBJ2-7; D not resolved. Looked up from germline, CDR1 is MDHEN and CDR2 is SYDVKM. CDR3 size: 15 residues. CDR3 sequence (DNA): TGTGCCAGCAGTTCGCCCCCGGCACCGGGTGAACTAAGGGACTTC. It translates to CASSSPPAPGELRDF. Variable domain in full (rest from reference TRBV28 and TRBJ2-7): DVKVTQSSRYLVKRTGEKVFLECVQDMDHENMFWYRQDPGLGLRLIYFSYDVKMKEKGDIPEGYSVSREKKERFSLILESASTNQTSMYLCASSSPPAPGELRDFGPGTRLTVT.

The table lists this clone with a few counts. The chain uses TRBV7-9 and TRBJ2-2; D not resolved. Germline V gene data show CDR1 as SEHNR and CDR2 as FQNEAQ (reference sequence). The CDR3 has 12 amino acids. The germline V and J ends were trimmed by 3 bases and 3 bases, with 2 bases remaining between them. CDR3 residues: CASSFYTGELFF. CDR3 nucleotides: TGTGCCAGCAGCTTTTACACCGGGGAGCTGTTTTTT.

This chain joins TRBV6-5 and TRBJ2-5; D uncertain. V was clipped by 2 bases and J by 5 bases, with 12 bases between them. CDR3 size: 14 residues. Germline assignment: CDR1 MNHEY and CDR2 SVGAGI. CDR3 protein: CASSYRSLGETQYF. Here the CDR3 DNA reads TGTGCCAGCAGTTACAGGAGCTTGGGGGAGACCCAGTACTTC.

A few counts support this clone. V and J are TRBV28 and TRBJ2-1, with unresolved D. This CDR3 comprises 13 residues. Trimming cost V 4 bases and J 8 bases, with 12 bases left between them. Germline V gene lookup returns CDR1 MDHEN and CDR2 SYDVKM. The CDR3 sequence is CASSYRAEDEQFF. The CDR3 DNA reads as TGTGCCAGCAGTTATAGGGCAGAGGATGAGCAGTTCTTC.